Presented here are 9 T cell receptor beta chains from one specimen sequenced in a study of human thymus T cells. Corrective heart surgery yielded the resections from which the thymus tissue came. Method: immunoSEQ multiplex PCR; TCRdb's copy keeps in-frame clones and lacks some. The sample yields under 95,000 clones, around 95% seen once. Sequencing was done on a sample of thymus tissue. The receptor source for this set is a girl less than two years old with a congenital heart defect but otherwise immunologically healthy.

V gene TRBV5-1 combines with J gene TRBJ2-2; D perhaps matches TRBD1 (5 bases). Germline V lookup: CDR1 SGHRS, CDR2 YFSETQ. The CDR3 sequence is 13 residues long. V was clipped by 1 base and J by 6 bases, with 7 bases between them. CDR3 residues: CASSLQGSGELFF. The CDR3 nucleotides read TGCGCCAGCAGCTTGCAGGGATCCGGGGAGCTGTTTTTT.

The J gene is TRBJ2-3, the V gene TRBV4-2; 10 bases align to TRBD2. The CDR3 is 18 amino acids. Germline V gene sequence: CDR1 LGHNA, CDR2 YNFKEQ. V gave up 0 bases and J gave up 5 bases; unmatched junction bases: 11. The CDR3 nucleotides are TGTGCCAGCAGCCAAGATCGAGGTAGCGGGAGGCCCCAAGATACGCAGTATTTT. It encodes CASSQDRGSGRPQDTQYF.

The rearrangement links TRBV5-4 to TRBJ1-3; unclear D gene. The germline V gene has CDR1 SGHNT and CDR2 YYREEE (reference sequence). V was trimmed by 3 bases and J by 4 bases, leaving 17 bases between them. The CDR3 sequence is 16 residues long. CDR3: CASSSSPPPGGNTIYF. CDR3 nucleotides: TGTGCCAGCAGCTCCTCTCCCCCCCCCGGGGGAAACACCATATATTTT.

The chain is built from TRBV27 and TRBJ1-4; D is unresolved. The germline V and J ends were trimmed by 9 bases and 0 bases, with 8 bases remaining between them. CDR3 length equals 13 residues. Germline CDR1 and CDR2: MNHEY and SMNVEV (reference sequence). CDR3 in amino acids: CASRPATNEKLFF. The DNA of the CDR3 is TGTGCCAGTCGCCCTGCAACTAATGAAAAACTGTTTTTT.

This clone was detected only once. This chain links TRBV15 with TRBJ2-3; tentatively, D is TRBD1 (6 bases). Germline V gene sequence: CDR1 LNHNV, CDR2 YYDKDF (reference sequence). The V end lost 5 bases, the J end lost 6 bases, and 15 bases lay between the germline ends. CDR3 length: 14 amino acids. This CDR3 is CATSGAGVPDTQYF. In DNA form, the CDR3 reads TGTGCCACCAGCGGGGCAGGGGTTCCCGATACGCAGTATTTT. Complete variable domain (other parts from reference TRBV15 and TRBJ2-3): DAMVIQNPRYQVTQFGKPVTLSCSQTLNHNVMYWYQQKSSQAPKLLFHYYDKDFNNEADTPDNFQSRRPNTSFCFLDIRSPGLGDTAMYLCATSGAGVPDTQYFGPGTRLTVL.

The V call is TRBV19, the J call TRBJ1-2; weak D call: TRBD1 (6 bases). Germline CDR1 LNHDA, CDR2 SQIVND (reference sequence). V was pared by 1 base and J by 2 bases, with 20 bases between. This CDR3 is 18 amino acids long. The CDR3 loop reads CASSIVGGITRGNYGYTF. Written as DNA, the CDR3 is TGTGCCAGTAGTATAGTTGGGGGCATCACGAGGGGAAACTATGGCTACACCTTC.

The chain couples TRBV5-4 to TRBJ2-3; TRBD2 matches 7 bases. Losses at the gene ends were 0 bases for V and 2 bases for J; bases not matched to a gene: 9. The germline CDR1 and CDR2 sequences are SGHNT and YYREEE (reference sequence). The CDR3 extends over 17 amino acids. The CDR3 bases are TGTGCCAGCAGCTTGGGGCAGAACGGGAGGATCACAGATACGCAGTATTTT. Translated: CASSLGQNGRITDTQYF.

The V call is TRBV5-1, the J call TRBJ2-2; D might be TRBD1 (5 bases). V was clipped by 4 bases and J by 5 bases, with 9 bases between them. Germline CDR1 SGHRS, CDR2 YFSETQ. The CDR3 is made up of 13 amino acids. The CDR3 bases are TGCGCCAGCAGCACATCAGGGACCGGGGAGCTGTTTTTT. Translation gives CASSTSGTGELFF.

This chain links TRBV6-1 with TRBJ2-5; 8 nucleotides line up with TRBD1. Germline V gene lookup returns CDR1 MNHNS and CDR2 SASEGT. The CDR3 loop spans 16 amino acids. V dropped 4 bases and J dropped 6; count of bases not matched to a gene: 13. The CDR3 DNA reads TGTGCCAGCAGTGCTTTCGCGATAGGCAGGGGGCAGACCCAGTACTTC. This codes for CASSAFAIGRGQTQYF.